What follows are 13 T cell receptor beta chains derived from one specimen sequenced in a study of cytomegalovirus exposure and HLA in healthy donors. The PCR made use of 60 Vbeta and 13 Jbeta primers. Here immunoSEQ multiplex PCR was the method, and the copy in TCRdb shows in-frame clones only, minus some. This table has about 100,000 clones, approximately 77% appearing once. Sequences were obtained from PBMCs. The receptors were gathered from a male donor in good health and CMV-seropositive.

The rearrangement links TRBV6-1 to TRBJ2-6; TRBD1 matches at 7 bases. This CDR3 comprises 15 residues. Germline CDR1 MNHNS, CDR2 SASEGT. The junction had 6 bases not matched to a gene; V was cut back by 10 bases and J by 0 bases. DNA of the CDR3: TGTGCCACCCGGGACAGCGTCTCTGGGGCCAACGTCCTGACTTTC. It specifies CATRDSVSGANVLTF.

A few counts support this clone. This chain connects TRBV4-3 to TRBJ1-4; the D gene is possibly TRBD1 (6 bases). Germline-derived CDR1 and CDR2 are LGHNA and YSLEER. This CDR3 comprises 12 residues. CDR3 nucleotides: TGCGCGGCGGGGGGGGCGGCTGAAAAACTGTTTTTT. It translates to CAAGGAAEKLFF.

CDR3 in DNA: TGTGCCAGCAACTCCCCAAGTGGAAACACCATATATTTT. Its translation: CASNSPSGNTIYF. The V call is TRBV5-6, the J call TRBJ1-3; D not certain. Germline V gene sequence: CDR1 SGHDT, CDR2 YYEEEE. Deletions cut 6 bases from V and 3 bases from J, with 10 bases between. The CDR3 is 13 residues long.

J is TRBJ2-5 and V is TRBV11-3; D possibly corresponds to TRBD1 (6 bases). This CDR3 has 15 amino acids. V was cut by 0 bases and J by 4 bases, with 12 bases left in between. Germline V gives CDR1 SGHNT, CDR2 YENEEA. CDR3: CASSLDWTAPETQYF. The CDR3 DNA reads TGTGCCAGCAGCTTAGATTGGACAGCCCCAGAGACCCAGTACTTC.

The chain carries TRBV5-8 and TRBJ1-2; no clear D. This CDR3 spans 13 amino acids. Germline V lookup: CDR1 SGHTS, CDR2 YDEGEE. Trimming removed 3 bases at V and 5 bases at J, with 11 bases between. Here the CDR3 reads CASSSWTGYGYTF. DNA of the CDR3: TGTGCCAGCAGCTCCTGGACGGGGTATGGCTACACCTTC.

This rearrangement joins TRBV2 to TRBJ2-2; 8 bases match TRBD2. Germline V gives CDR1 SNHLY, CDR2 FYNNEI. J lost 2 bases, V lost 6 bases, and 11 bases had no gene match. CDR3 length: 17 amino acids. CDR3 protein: CASRGSVAGLNTGELFF. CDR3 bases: TGTGCCAGCAGGGGGAGCGTAGCGGGGCTCAACACCGGGGAGCTGTTTTTT.

This CDR3 is CATDPGQTSNQPQHF. The CDR3, as DNA: TGTGCCACGGATCCCGGACAGACTAGCAATCAGCCCCAGCATTTT. The rearrangement joins TRBV19 to TRBJ1-5; TRBD1 might be the D (6 bases). The CDR3 has 15 amino acids. V was trimmed by 10 bases and J by 0 bases, leaving 16 bases between them. Germline V lookup: CDR1 LNHDA, CDR2 SQIVND (reference sequence).

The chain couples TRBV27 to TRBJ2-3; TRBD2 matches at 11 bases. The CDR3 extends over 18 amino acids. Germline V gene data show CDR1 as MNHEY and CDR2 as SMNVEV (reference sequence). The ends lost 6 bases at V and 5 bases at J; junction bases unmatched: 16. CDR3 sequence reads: CASRPRLNLAGGRDTQYF. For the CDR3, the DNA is TGTGCCAGCAGGCCGAGGTTAAACCTAGCGGGGGGCCGAGATACGCAGTATTTT.

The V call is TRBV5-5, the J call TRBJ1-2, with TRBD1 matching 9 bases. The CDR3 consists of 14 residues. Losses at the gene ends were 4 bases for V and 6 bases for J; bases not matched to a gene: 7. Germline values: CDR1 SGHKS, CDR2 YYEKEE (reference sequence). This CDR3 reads CASSDWTGEDGYTF. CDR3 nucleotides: TGTGCCAGCAGCGATTGGACAGGGGAGGATGGCTACACCTTC. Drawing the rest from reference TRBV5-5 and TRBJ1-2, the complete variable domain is DAGVTQSPTHLIKTRGQQVTLRCSPISGHKSVSWYQQVLGQGPQFIFQYYEKEERGRGNFPDRFSARQFPNYSSELNVNALLLGDSALYLCASSDWTGEDGYTFGSGTRLTVV.

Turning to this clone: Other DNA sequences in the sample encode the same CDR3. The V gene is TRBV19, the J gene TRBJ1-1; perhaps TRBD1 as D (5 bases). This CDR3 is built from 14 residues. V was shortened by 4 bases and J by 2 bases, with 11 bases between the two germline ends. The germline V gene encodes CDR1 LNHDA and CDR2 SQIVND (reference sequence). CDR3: CASSNPGVNTEAFF. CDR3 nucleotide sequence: TGTGCCAGTAGTAATCCGGGGGTAAACACTGAAGCTTTCTTT.

The CDR3 nucleotides are TGTGCCAGCAGCTTCAGCGGGGGGGACCACAATGAGCAGTTCTTC. This translates into CASSFSGGDHNEQFF. This chain uses TRBV9 with TRBJ2-1, with TRBD2 matching 10 bases. The length of the CDR3 is 15 residues. In germline, CDR1 is SGDLS, CDR2 YYNGEE. After removal of 4 bases from V and 5 bases from J, the junction contained 6 bases not matched to a gene.

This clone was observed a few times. The DNA for the CDR3 is TGCGCCAGCAGCCAAGATCAGGGCGGGGGGCCCTACGAGCAGTACTTC. This sequence encodes CASSQDQGGGPYEQYF. J is TRBJ2-7 and V is TRBV4-3; 8 bases map to TRBD2. The V gene's germline CDR1 is LGHNA and CDR2 YSLEER. V trimming: 0 bases; J trimming: 2 bases; junction bases outside the gene matches: 6. This CDR3 contains 16 residues.

The CDR3 nucleotides read TGCAGCGTTGTAATCAGGGATCCCACCGGGGAGCTGTTTTTT. Translation: CSVVIRDPTGELFF. The V gene is TRBV29-1, the J gene TRBJ2-2; a weak D match, TRBD1 (5 bases). Trimming took off 4 bases at V and 4 bases at J, with 13 bases between the two ends. CDR3 size: 14 residues. CDR1 and CDR2 from the germline V gene are SQVTM and ANQGSEA.